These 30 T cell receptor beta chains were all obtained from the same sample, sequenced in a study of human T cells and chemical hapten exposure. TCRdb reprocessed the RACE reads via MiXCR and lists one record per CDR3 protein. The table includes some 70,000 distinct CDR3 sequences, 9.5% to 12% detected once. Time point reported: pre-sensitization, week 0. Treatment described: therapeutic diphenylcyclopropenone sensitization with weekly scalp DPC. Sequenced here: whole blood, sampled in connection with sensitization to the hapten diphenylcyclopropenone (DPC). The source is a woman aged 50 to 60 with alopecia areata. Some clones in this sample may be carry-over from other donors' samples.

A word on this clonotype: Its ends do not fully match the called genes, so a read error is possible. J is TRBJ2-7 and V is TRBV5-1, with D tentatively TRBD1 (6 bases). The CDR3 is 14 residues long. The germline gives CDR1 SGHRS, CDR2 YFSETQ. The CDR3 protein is CARSLRDNAYEQYF. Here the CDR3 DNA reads TGCGCCAGGAGCTTACGGGACAATGCCTACGAGCAGTACTTC. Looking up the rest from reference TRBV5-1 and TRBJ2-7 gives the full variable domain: KAGVTQTPRYLIKTRGQQVTLSCSPISGHRSVSWYQQTPGQGLQFLFEYFSETQRNKGNFPGRFSGRQFSNSRSEMNVSTLELGDSALYLCARSLRDNAYEQYFGPGTRLTVT.

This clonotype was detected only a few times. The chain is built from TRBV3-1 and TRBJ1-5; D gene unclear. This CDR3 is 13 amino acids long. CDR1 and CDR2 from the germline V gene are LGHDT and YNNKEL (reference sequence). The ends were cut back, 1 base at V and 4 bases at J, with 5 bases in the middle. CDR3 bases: TGTGCCAGCAGCCAAGCTTGGAATCAGCCCCAGCATTTT. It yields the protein CASSQAWNQPQHF.

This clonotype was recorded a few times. CDR3 nucleotides: TGCAGCGTGACCTATGGGACTAGTAGCTCCGAGCAGTACTTC. Translating it yields CSVTYGTSSSEQYF. The rearrangement uses TRBV29-1 and TRBJ2-7; 8 bases are shared with TRBD2. This CDR3 has 14 residues. V lost 6 bases to trimming and J lost 6 bases; unmatched junction nucleotides: 13. The germline gives CDR1 SQVTM, CDR2 ANQGSEA.

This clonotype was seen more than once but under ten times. The CDR3 is CASSPWEGSIRGANVLTF. Written as DNA, the CDR3 is TGTGCCAGCAGCCCCTGGGAGGGCTCAATCCGAGGGGCCAACGTCCTGACTTTC. V and J are TRBV12-3 or TRBV12-4 and TRBJ2-6, with 7 bases that match TRBD2. Trimming at V came to 6 bases and at J to 4 bases, leaving 15 bases not matched to a gene. The CDR3 totals 18 residues.

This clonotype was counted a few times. The CDR3 DNA reads as TGTGCCAGCTCACCCGGACCGAGCAATCAGCCCCAGCATTTT. Its translation is CASSPGPSNQPQHF. This rearrangement joins TRBV18 to TRBJ1-5; no clear D. Germline CDR1 is KGHSH and CDR2 is LQKENI. The CDR3 has 14 residues. Trimming removed 3 bases at V and 1 base at J, with 7 bases between.

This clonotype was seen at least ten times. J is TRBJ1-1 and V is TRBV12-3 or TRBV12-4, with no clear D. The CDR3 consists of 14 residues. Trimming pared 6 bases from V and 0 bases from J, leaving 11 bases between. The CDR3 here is CASSPLGMNTEAFF. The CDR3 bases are TGTGCCAGCAGCCCACTCGGTATGAACACTGAAGCTTTCTTT.

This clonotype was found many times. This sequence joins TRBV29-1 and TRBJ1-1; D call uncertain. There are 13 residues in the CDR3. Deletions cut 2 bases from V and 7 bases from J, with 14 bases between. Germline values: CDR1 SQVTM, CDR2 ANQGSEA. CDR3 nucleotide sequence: TGCAGCGTTGAAAGGGTGGTAGGCGGTGAAGCTTTCTTT. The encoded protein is CSVERVVGGEAFF.

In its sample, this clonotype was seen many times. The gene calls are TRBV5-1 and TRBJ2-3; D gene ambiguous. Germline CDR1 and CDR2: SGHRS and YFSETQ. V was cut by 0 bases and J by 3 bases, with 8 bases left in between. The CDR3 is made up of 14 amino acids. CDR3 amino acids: CASSLEVSTDTQYF. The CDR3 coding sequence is TGCGCCAGCAGCTTGGAGGTCAGTACAGATACGCAGTATTTT.

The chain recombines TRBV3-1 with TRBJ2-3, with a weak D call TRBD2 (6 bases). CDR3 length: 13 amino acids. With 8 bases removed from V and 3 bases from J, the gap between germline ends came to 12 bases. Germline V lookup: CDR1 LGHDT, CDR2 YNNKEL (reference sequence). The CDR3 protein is CASWDSSTDTQYF. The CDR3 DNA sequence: TGTGCCAGCTGGGACTCCTCTACAGATACGCAGTATTTT.

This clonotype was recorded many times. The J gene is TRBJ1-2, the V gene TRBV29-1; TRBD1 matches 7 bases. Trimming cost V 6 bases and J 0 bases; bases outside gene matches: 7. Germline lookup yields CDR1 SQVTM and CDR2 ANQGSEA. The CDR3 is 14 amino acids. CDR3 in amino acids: CSVGGQPANYGYTF. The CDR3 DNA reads TGCAGCGTGGGGGGACAGCCAGCTAACTATGGCTACACCTTC.

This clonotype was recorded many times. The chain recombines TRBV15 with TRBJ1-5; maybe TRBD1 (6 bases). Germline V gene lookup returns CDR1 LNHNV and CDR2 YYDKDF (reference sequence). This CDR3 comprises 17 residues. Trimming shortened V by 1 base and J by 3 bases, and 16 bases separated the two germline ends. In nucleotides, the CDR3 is TGTGCCACCAGCAGAGGAAGGGGGGGAGCATACAATCAGCCCCAGCATTTT. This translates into CATSRGRGGAYNQPQHF.

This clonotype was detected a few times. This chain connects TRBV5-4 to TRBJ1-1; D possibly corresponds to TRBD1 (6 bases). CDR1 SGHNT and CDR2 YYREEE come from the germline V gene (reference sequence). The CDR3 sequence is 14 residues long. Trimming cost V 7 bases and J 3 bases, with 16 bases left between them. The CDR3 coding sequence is TGTGCCAGCGCGGCCCCGAACAGGGACACTGAAGCTTTCTTT. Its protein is CASAAPNRDTEAFF. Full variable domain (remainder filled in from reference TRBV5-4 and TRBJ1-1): ETGVTQSPTHLIKTRGQQVTLRCSSQSGHNTVSWYQQALGQGPQFIFQYYREEENGRGNFPPRFSGLQFPNYSSELNVNALELDDSALYLCASAAPNRDTEAFFGQGTRLTVV.

CDR3 in DNA: TGCAGCGTTGAACGGTCCAGGGGCTATGGCTACACCTTC. This encodes CSVERSRGYGYTF. This chain uses TRBV29-1 with TRBJ1-2; maybe TRBD1 (6 bases). The germline V and J ends were trimmed by 2 bases and 4 bases, with 11 bases remaining between them. From germline, CDR1 is SQVTM and CDR2 ANQGSEA. The CDR3 loop spans 13 amino acids. The whole variable domain, filled in from reference TRBV29-1 and TRBJ1-2, reads SAVISQKPSRDICQRGTSLTIQCQVDSQVTMMFWYRQQPGQSLTLIATANQGSEATYESGFVIDKFPISRPNLTFSTLTVSNMSPEDSSIYLCSVERSRGYGYTFGSGTRLTVV.

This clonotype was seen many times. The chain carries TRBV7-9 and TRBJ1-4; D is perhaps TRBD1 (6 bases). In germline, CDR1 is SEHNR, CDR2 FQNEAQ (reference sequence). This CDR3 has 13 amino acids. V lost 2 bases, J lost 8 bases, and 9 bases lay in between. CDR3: CASSLTQGEKLFF. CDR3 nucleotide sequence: TGTGCCAGCAGCTTAACCCAGGGGGAAAAACTGTTTTTT. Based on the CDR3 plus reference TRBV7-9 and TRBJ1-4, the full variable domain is DTGVSQNPRHKITKRGQNVTFRCDPISEHNRLYWYRQTLGQGPEFLTYFQNEAQLEKSRLLSDRFSAERPKGSFSTLEIQRTEQGDSAMYLCASSLTQGEKLFFGSGTQLSVL.

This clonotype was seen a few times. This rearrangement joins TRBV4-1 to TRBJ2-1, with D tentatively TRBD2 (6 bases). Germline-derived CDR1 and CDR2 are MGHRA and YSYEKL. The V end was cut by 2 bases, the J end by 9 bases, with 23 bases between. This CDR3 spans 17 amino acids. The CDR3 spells CASSQRGGGKMVGEQFF. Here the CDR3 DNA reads TGCGCCAGCAGCCAAAGGGGAGGCGGGAAAATGGTTGGTGAGCAGTTCTTC.

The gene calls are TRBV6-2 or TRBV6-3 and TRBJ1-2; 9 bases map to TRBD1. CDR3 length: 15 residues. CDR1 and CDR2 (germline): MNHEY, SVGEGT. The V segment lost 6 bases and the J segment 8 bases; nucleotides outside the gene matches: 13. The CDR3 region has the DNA TGTGCCAGCAGCCCATCCGGGACAGGGCTGGGCGGCTACACCTTC. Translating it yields CASSPSGTGLGGYTF.

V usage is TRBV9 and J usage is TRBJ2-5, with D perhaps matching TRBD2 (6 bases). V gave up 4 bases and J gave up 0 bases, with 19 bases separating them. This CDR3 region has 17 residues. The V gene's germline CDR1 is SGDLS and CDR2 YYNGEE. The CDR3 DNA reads TGTGCCAGCAGCTATGACTCCACTAGCCGCCACCAAGAGACCCAGTACTTC. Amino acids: CASSYDSTSRHQETQYF.

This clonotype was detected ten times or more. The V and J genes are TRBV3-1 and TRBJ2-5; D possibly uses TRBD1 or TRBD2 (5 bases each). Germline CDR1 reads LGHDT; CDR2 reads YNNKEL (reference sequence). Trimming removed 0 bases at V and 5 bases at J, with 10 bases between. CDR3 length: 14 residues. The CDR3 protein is CASSQEPRDETQYF. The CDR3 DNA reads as TGTGCCAGCAGCCAAGAGCCAAGGGACGAGACCCAGTACTTC.

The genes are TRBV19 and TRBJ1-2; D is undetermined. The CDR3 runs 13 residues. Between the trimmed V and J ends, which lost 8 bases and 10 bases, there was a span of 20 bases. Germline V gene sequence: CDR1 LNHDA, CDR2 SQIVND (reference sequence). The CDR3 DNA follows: TGTGCCAGTGTTGGTCGGGTCACCGAGTACTACACCTTC. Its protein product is CASVGRVTEYYTF.

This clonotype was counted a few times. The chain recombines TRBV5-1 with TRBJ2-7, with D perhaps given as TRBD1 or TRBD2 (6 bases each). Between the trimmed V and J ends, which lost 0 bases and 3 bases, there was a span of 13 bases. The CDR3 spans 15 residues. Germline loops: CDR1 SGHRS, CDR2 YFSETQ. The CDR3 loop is CASSLAGGLDYEQYF. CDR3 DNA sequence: TGCGCCAGCAGCTTGGCCGGGGGCCTAGACTACGAGCAGTACTTC.

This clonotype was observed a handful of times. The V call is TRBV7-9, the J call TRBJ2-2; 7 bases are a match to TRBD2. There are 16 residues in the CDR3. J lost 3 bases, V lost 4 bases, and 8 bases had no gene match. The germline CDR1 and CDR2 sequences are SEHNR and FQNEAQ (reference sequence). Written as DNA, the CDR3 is TGTGCCAGCAGCTCCGGACTAGGCTTCTACACCGGGGAGCTGTTTTTT. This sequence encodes CASSSGLGFYTGELFF.

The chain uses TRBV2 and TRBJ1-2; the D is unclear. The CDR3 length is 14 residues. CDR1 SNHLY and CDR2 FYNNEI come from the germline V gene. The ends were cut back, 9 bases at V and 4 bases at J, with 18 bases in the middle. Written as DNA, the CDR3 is TGTGCCAGTGCACGGGAGGGAAACGGCTATGGCTACACCTTC. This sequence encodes CASAREGNGYGYTF. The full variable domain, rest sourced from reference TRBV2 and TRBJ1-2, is EPEVTQTPSHQVTQMGQEVILRCVPISNHLYFYWYRQILGQKVEFLVSFYNNEISEKSEIFDDQFSVERPDGSNFTLKIRSTKLEDSAMYFCASAREGNGYGYTFGSGTRLTVV.

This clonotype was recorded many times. This chain's CDR3 is CAWRRASSYNSPLHF. Here the CDR3 DNA reads TGTGCCTGGAGGAGGGCGAGCTCCTATAATTCACCCCTCCACTTT. V and J are TRBV30 and TRBJ1-6; D is unresolved. Germline CDR1 is GTSNPN and CDR2 is SVGIG (reference sequence). Trimming stripped 3 bases from V and 0 bases from J, with 9 bases between. The CDR3 is 15 residues long.

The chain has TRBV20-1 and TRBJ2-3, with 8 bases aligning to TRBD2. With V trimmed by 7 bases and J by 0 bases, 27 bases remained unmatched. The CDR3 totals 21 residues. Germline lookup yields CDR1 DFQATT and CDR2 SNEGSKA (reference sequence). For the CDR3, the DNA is TGCAGTGGCGCGTCAGCCTCGCTGGGCCAGATCGGGGGGGCAAGCACAGATACGCAGTATTTT. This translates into CSGASASLGQIGGASTDTQYF.

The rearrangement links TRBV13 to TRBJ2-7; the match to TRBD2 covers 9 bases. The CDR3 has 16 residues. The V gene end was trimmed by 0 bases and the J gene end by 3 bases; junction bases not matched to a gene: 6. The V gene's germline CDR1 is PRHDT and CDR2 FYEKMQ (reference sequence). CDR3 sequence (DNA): TGTGCCAGCAGCTTAGGTCTAGCGGGAACTTTCTACGAGCAGTACTTC. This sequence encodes CASSLGLAGTFYEQYF.

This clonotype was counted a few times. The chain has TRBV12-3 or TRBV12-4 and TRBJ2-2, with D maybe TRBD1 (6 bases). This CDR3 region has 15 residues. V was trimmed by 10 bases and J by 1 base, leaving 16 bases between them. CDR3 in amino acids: CATPAGQRNTGELFF. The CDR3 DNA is TGTGCCACCCCCGCAGGACAGCGGAACACCGGGGAGCTGTTTTTT.

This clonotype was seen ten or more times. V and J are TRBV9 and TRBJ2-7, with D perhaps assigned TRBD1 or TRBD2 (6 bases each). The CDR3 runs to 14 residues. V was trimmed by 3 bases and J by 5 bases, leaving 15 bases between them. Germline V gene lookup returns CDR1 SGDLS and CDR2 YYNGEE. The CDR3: CASSASWGANEQYF. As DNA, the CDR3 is TGTGCCAGCAGCGCCAGTTGGGGGGCGAACGAGCAGTACTTC.

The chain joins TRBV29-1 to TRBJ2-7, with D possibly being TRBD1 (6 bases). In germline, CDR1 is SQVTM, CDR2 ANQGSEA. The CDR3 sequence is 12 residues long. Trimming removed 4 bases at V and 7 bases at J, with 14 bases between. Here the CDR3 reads CSVAYRAGEQYF. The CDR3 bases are TGCAGCGTTGCTTACAGGGCCGGGGAGCAGTACTTC.

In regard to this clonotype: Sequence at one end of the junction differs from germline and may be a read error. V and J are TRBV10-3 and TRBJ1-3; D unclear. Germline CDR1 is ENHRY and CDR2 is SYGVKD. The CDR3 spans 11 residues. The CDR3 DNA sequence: TGTGCCGTCAGCTCTGGAAACACCATATATTTT. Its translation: CAVSSGNTIYF.

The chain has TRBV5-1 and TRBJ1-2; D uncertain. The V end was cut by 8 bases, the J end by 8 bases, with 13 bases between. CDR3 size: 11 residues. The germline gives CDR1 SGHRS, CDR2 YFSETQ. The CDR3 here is CARPGKNGYTF. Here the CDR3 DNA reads TGCGCCAGACCCGGCAAGAACGGCTACACCTTC.